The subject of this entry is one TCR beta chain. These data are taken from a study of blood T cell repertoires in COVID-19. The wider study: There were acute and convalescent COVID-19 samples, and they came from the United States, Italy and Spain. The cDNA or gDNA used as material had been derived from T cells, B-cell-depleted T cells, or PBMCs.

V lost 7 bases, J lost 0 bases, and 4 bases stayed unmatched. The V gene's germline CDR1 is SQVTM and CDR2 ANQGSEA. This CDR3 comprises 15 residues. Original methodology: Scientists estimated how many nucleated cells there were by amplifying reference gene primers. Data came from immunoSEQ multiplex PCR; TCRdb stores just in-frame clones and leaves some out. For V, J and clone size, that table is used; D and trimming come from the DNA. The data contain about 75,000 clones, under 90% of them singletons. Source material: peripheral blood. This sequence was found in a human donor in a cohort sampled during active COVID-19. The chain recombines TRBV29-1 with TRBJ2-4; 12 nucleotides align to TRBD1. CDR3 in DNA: TGCAGCGCCGAGGGACAGGGGGCAGCCAAAAACATTCAGTACTTC. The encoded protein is CSAEGQGAAKNIQYF.